Below, 24 T cell receptor beta chains from the same sample are listed, as sequenced in a study of T cell repertoires and leukemia-associated antigens. These receptors lack a known antigen. TCRdb analysed the 5' RACE reads with MiXCR anew, one entry per CDR3 protein. The sample lists more than 12,000 distinct CDR3 sequences, more than 30% occurring once. Sequenced input: CD3+ T cells sorted from blood and cultured. Source of these receptors: a female donor in good health.

The gene calls are TRBV12-3 or TRBV12-4 and TRBJ1-1, with D hard to call. Between the trimmed V and J ends, which lost 6 bases and 5 bases, there was a span of 13 bases. This CDR3 contains 13 residues. CDR3 protein: CASSSGLRTEAFF. Here the CDR3 DNA reads TGTGCCAGCAGCTCAGGTTTGAGGACTGAAGCTTTCTTT.

The chain is built from TRBV2 and TRBJ1-3; no clear D gene. This CDR3 region has 16 residues. Germline-derived CDR1 and CDR2 are SNHLY and FYNNEI. The V end lost 2 bases, the J end lost 0 bases, and 11 bases lay between the germline ends. The CDR3 DNA follows: TGTGCCAGCAGTGAACCGGGGAGGCCCTCTGGAAACACCATATATTTT. It codes for CASSEPGRPSGNTIYF.

This clonotype rates as medium-sized. Written as DNA, the CDR3 is TGCAGTGCCCCCGAGGCAAGCGGGTCAGCCTACGAGCAGTACTTC. This encodes CSAPEASGSAYEQYF. This sequence joins TRBV20-1 and TRBJ2-7; tentative D call: TRBD2 (6 bases). CDR1 is DFQATT and CDR2 is SNEGSKA in the germline V gene (reference sequence). This CDR3 is 15 amino acids long. Trimming left V 6 bases short and J 2 bases short, with 20 bases between.

This clonotype has a handful of counts. This chain uses TRBV11-2 with TRBJ2-7; D remains ambiguous. Trimming stripped 0 bases from V and 0 bases from J, with 9 bases between. CDR1 and CDR2 from the germline V gene are SGHAT and FQNNGV. This CDR3 comprises 15 residues. DNA of the CDR3: TGTGCCAGCAGCTTAGAGGTACTGAGCTCCTACGAGCAGTACTTC. Amino acid sequence: CASSLEVLSSYEQYF.

Ten or more counts support this clonotype. The genes are TRBV7-8 and TRBJ2-3; 9 bases fit TRBD2. The CDR3 runs 16 residues. Trimming cost V 3 bases and J 3 bases; bases outside gene matches: 7. Germline V gene sequence: CDR1 SGHVS, CDR2 FQNEAQ. CDR3 DNA sequence: TGTGCCAGCAGCTTCGGGATAGCGGGAGCGACAGATACGCAGTATTTT. Its translation: CASSFGIAGATDTQYF.

This clonotype is judged medium-sized. This sequence joins TRBV20-1 and TRBJ2-3; 9 bases are a match to TRBD2. V dropped 5 bases and J dropped 2; count of bases not matched to a gene: 5. The CDR3 covers 14 residues. Germline CDR1 reads DFQATT; CDR2 reads SNEGSKA (reference sequence). The CDR3 bases are TGCAGTGCTTTAGCGGGAGATTACACAGATACGCAGTATTTT. Residues: CSALAGDYTDTQYF.

This chain uses TRBV5-1 with TRBJ2-7, with 9 bases aligning to TRBD1. The CDR3 extends over 15 amino acids. Trimming at V came to 0 bases and at J to 0 bases, leaving 1 base not matched to a gene. From germline, CDR1 is SGHRS and CDR2 YFSETQ. The CDR3 loop reads CASSLDRGPSYEQYF. The CDR3 nucleotides read TGCGCCAGCAGCTTGGACAGGGGGCCCTCCTACGAGCAGTACTTC. Drawing the rest from reference TRBV5-1 and TRBJ2-7, the complete variable domain is KAGVTQTPRYLIKTRGQQVTLSCSPISGHRSVSWYQQTPGQGLQFLFEYFSETQRNKGNFPGRFSGRQFSNSRSEMNVSTLELGDSALYLCASSLDRGPSYEQYFGPGTRLTVT.

This clonotype is classed as medium-sized (0.01 to 0.1%). The chain joins TRBV3-1 to TRBJ2-7, with D tentatively TRBD2 (5 bases). In germline, CDR1 is LGHDT, CDR2 YNNKEL (reference sequence). Trimming removed 4 bases from V and 6 bases from J, with 19 bases in between. The CDR3 loop spans 15 amino acids. CDR3 DNA sequence: TGTGCCAGCAGCCGGGCCGGGAACTCCGCCGGCGAGCAGTACTTC. Residues: CASSRAGNSAGEQYF.

By sample share, this clonotype is medium-sized (0.01 to 0.1%). The chain joins TRBV18 to TRBJ2-1; 9 bases line up with TRBD2. After removal of 2 bases from V and 5 bases from J, the junction contained 1 base not matched to a gene. Germline V gene lookup returns CDR1 KGHSH and CDR2 LQKENI. This CDR3 is 14 amino acids long. CDR3 coding DNA: TGTGCCAGCTCACCAGGGACTAGCAACAATGAGCAGTTCTTC. Translated: CASSPGTSNNEQFF.

This clonotype showed up many times. This chain joins TRBV7-3 and TRBJ2-3, with a possible D match to TRBD2 (6 bases). The germline V gene has CDR1 SGHTA and CDR2 FQGTGA. CDR3 length: 15 amino acids. Trimming stripped 0 bases from V and 2 bases from J, with 9 bases between. The CDR3 loop reads CASSLTGDSTDTQYF. For the CDR3, the DNA is TGTGCCAGCAGCTTAACGGGGGACTCCACAGATACGCAGTATTTT.

This clonotype was seen a single time. CDR3 amino acids: CSTLTGNAYEQYF. CDR3 sequence (DNA): TGCAGTACACTGACGGGGAACGCCTACGAGCAGTACTTC. The gene calls are TRBV20-1 and TRBJ2-7; perhaps TRBD2 as D (5 bases). The CDR3 is 13 residues long. V dropped 8 bases and J dropped 2 bases, with 16 bases sitting between them. Germline V gene lookup returns CDR1 DFQATT and CDR2 SNEGSKA (reference sequence).

In nucleotides, the CDR3 is TGCAGTGCTAGGACCTTCTACAATGAGCAGTTCTTC. This sequence encodes CSARTFYNEQFF. The chain is built from TRBV20-1 and TRBJ2-1; D is ambiguous. This CDR3 is built from 12 residues. The germline V and J ends were trimmed by 3 bases and 3 bases, with 6 bases remaining between them. Germline V CDR1 and CDR2: DFQATT, SNEGSKA (reference sequence).

Regarding this clonotype: A junction boundary mismatches the germline segment, possibly from a read error. The V call is TRBV13, the J call TRBJ1-5; D not certain. Germline assignment: CDR1 PRHDT and CDR2 FYEKMQ (reference sequence). The CDR3 length is 14 residues. CDR3 nucleotides: TGTGCCAGCAGCTTACGGGTGGGCAATCAGTCCCAGCATTTT. Translation gives CASSLRVGNQSQHF.

Here the CDR3 reads CASSLEGNYNEQFF. The CDR3, as DNA: TGCGCCAGCAGCTTGGAGGGCAACTACAATGAGCAGTTCTTC. The chain combines TRBV5-1 with TRBJ2-1, with no clear D. The germline gives CDR1 SGHRS, CDR2 YFSETQ. V dropped 0 bases and J dropped 3 bases, with 7 bases sitting between them. The CDR3 has 14 residues.

V is TRBV7-2 and J is TRBJ2-3; a weak D match, TRBD2 (5 bases). This CDR3 contains 14 residues. Germline V gene sequence: CDR1 SGHTA, CDR2 FQGNSA. Trimming took off 4 bases at V and 4 bases at J, with 12 bases between the two ends. As DNA, the CDR3 is TGTGCCAGCAGCTCGATGCGGGTCTCAGATACGCAGTATTTT. Translating it yields CASSSMRVSDTQYF.

There are many counts of this clonotype. This rearrangement joins TRBV2 to TRBJ2-7; 7 bases agree with TRBD2. Germline V gene sequence: CDR1 SNHLY, CDR2 FYNNEI. This CDR3 region has 16 residues. Trimming at V came to 6 bases and at J to 5 bases, leaving 16 bases not matched to a gene. CDR3 nucleotides: TGTGCCAGCAGCCAAAAAAGGGCCGGGAGGACGAACGAGCAGTACTTC. It translates to CASSQKRAGRTNEQYF.

This clonotype was counted many times. The V gene is TRBV3-1, the J gene TRBJ2-1; 13 nucleotides line up with TRBD2. The V gene end was trimmed by 4 bases and the J gene end by 8 bases; junction bases not matched to a gene: 5. Germline-derived CDR1 and CDR2 are LGHDT and YNNKEL (reference sequence). The length of the CDR3 is 15 residues. For the CDR3, the DNA is TGTGCCAGCAGCCCGGGACTAGCGGGATACGATGAGCAGTTCTTC. Translated: CASSPGLAGYDEQFF.

In this sample, this clonotype is medium-sized (0.01 to 0.1%). The chain recombines TRBV5-1 with TRBJ2-1; D may match TRBD1 or TRBD2 (5 bases each). The CDR3 sequence is 12 residues long. V gave up 8 bases and J gave up 4 bases, with 10 bases separating them. Germline CDR1 is SGHRS and CDR2 is YFSETQ. The CDR3 loop reads CASRDPYNEQFF. CDR3 nucleotides: TGCGCCAGTCGGGACCCGTACAATGAGCAGTTCTTC.

By sample share, this clonotype is medium-sized. V is TRBV20-1 and J is TRBJ2-7; TRBD2 aligns across 7 bases. This CDR3 comprises 14 residues. Germline lookup yields CDR1 DFQATT and CDR2 SNEGSKA (reference sequence). The CDR3 spells CSQFGLAATYEQYF. CDR3 coding DNA: TGCAGCCAATTTGGGCTAGCGGCAACCTACGAGCAGTACTTC.

This clonotype was recorded at least ten times. The chain joins TRBV6-6 to TRBJ2-1; D unclear. CDR3 size: 13 residues. The V gene's germline CDR1 is MNHNY and CDR2 SVGAGI (reference sequence). Trimming stripped 0 bases from V and 7 bases from J, with 7 bases between. The CDR3 is CASSYSKGNEQFF. The CDR3 bases are TGTGCCAGCAGTTACTCGAAAGGGAATGAGCAGTTCTTC.

By sample fraction, this clonotype is medium-sized. The CDR3 reads CSVAGRAVETQYF. DNA of the CDR3: TGCAGCGTTGCCGGGAGGGCCGTAGAGACCCAGTACTTC. The gene calls are TRBV29-1 and TRBJ2-5, with TRBD2 matching 8 bases. The CDR3 loop spans 13 amino acids. The V gene end was trimmed by 4 bases and the J gene end by 4 bases; junction bases not matched to a gene: 5. The V gene's germline CDR1 is SQVTM and CDR2 ANQGSEA.

This clonotype was counted many times. This chain connects TRBV25-1 to TRBJ2-2; 8 nucleotides align to TRBD2. With V trimmed by 1 base and J by 6 bases, 10 bases remained unmatched. The length of the CDR3 is 17 residues. Germline CDR1 and CDR2: MGHDK and SYGVNS. The CDR3 spells CASSEWKAGDVPGELFF. In DNA form, the CDR3 reads TGTGCCAGCAGTGAATGGAAAGCGGGAGATGTACCCGGGGAGCTGTTTTTT.

Sample share makes this clonotype medium-sized. The rearrangement joins TRBV6-5 to TRBJ2-2; no clear D. Germline V gene lookup returns CDR1 MNHEY and CDR2 SVGAGI. The length of the CDR3 is 16 residues. Deletions cut 0 bases from V and 5 bases from J, with 13 bases between. The CDR3 loop is CASSYSQLRGTGELFF. Written as DNA, the CDR3 is TGTGCCAGCAGTTACTCGCAGCTCCGCGGTACCGGGGAGCTGTTTTTT.

This clonotype was seen ten or more times. A read error may be the cause here, since a much bigger clone is one base away. CDR3 DNA sequence: TGTGCCAACCAACTAGCTGCCTCCTACGAGCAGTACTTC. Amino acids: CANQLAASYEQYF. This sequence joins TRBV12-3 or TRBV12-4 and TRBJ2-7; D possibly corresponds to TRBD2 (6 bases). The CDR3 has 13 amino acids. The V end lost 10 bases, the J end lost 0 bases, and 13 bases lay between the germline ends.